This TCR beta chain appears in the sequencing data of a study of metastatic and nonmetastatic thyroid tumors. None of the patients had undergone any treatment ahead of thyroid surgery. Germline assignment: CDR1 PRHDT and CDR2 FYEKMQ (reference sequence). This CDR3 spans 16 amino acids. The V segment lost 2 bases and the J segment 5 bases; nucleotides outside the gene matches: 5. On this clone itself: Its target is not known.

Findings and caveats of the study: Reported TCR beta diversity, measured in blood and tumor, was significantly higher for malignant thyroid tumors than for benign nodules.

In the original workflow: Variation in CDR3 across clinicopathological groups served as the basis for constructing a distant-metastasis classifier in papillary thyroid cancer. MiXCR was used by TCRdb to re-call the PCR reads. TCRdb, not the original authors, processed these V and J calls. Counted here are some 7,900 clones, roughly 26% occurring once; the ten biggest clones make up 5% to 6.5%. This chain uses TRBV13 with TRBJ2-1, with 11 bases lining up with TRBD2. The sequence derives from a female donor with papillary thyroid cancer or a benign thyroid nodule (not recorded which). Some clones in this sample may be carry-over from other donors' samples. The source material was adjacent normal tissue. CDR3 DNA sequence: TGTGCCAGCAGCTTACTCCTAGCGGGGGGTAACAATGAGCAGTTCTTC. It is translated as CASSLLLAGGNNEQFF. Drawing the rest from reference TRBV13 and TRBJ2-1, the complete variable domain is AAGVIQSPRHLIKEKRETATLKCYPIPRHDTVYWYQQGPGQDPQFLISFYEKMQSDKGSIPDRFSAQQFSDYHSELNMSSLELGDSALYFCASSLLLAGGNNEQFFGPGTRLTVL.